This note documents a single T cell receptor beta chain sequence. Its antigen is not known. The sample is drawn from a study of cytomegalovirus exposure and HLA in healthy donors. PCR used 60 Vbeta primers and 13 Jbeta primers. Sequencing used immunoSEQ multiplex PCR; TCRdb keeps in-frame clones, though not all of them. The table has 210,000 or so clones, about 87% seen once. Whole-study findings and limits: Earlier analysis yielded a pattern in which most TCR beta V segments were productive about 90% or about 30% of the time. Looking again later, the authors saw that most CMV-associated TCR beta chains seemed HLA-restricted.

The CDR3 covers 14 residues. With 7 bases removed from V and 4 bases from J, the gap between germline ends came to 16 bases. Germline V gene sequence: CDR1 MDHEN, CDR2 SYDVKM. Sequencing was carried out using PBMCs. This sequence was found in a man aged 25-40 years in good health and CMV-seronegative. The chain is built from TRBV28 and TRBJ2-5; maybe TRBD2 (5 bases). The CDR3 region has the DNA TGTGCCAGCAATACTGAGGGATTGGGAGAGACCCAGTACTTC. Encoded protein: CASNTEGLGETQYF.